This TCR beta chain was captured in a study of CD8+ T cells in alopecia areata. Study-level points and caveats: Scalp samples also contribute reads from the resident alphabeta T cells found in normal skin.

cDNA prepared by RNA extraction and subsequent reverse transcription served as the template for sequencing. Some clones are missing from TCRdb's copy, which holds only in-frame ones; the method was immunoSEQ multiplex PCR. The data show about 120,000 clones, with more than 45% seen just once and just over 0.45% held by the top ten. J lost 7 bases, V lost 6 bases, and 4 bases had no gene match. There are 12 residues in the CDR3. Germline CDR1 MNHEY, CDR2 SVGAGI. Treatment noted: oral pan-JAK inhibitor, 5-10 mg twice daily. A note on this clone: The antigen is undetermined.

The clonotype originates from a human donor with alopecia areata. The chain has TRBV6-5 and TRBJ1-2; 8 positions agree with TRBD1. Material: CD4+ T cells sorted from blood, obtained at week 4, from a patient treated with tofacitinib. The CDR3 region is CASRADRGGYTF. In DNA, the CDR3 is TGTGCCAGCAGGGCTGACAGGGGTGGCTACACCTTC.